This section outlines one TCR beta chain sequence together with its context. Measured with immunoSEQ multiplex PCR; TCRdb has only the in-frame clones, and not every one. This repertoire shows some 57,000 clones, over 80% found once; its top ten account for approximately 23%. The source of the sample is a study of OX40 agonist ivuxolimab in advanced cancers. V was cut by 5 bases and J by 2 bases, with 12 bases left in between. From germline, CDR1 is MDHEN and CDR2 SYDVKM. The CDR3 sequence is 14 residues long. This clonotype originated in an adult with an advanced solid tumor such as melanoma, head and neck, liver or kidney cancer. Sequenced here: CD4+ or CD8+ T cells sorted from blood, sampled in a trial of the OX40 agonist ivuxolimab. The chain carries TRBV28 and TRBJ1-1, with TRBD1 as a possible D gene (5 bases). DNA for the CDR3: TGTGCCAGCAGTAGCCGGGGGAGAAACACTGAAGCTTTCTTT. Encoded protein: CASSSRGRNTEAFF.